This passage covers 27 T cell receptor beta chains from one sample sequenced in a study of cytomegalovirus exposure and HLA in healthy donors. Primers: 60 Vbeta forward and 13 Jbeta reverse. Sequencing used immunoSEQ multiplex PCR; TCRdb keeps in-frame clones, though not all of them. The table lists 95,000 to 150,000 clones. Sequencing was carried out using PBMCs. The source is a man aged 18 to 35 in good health and CMV-seronegative.

J is TRBJ1-1 and V is TRBV7-9, with 9 bases aligning to TRBD1. Germline lookup yields CDR1 SEHNR and CDR2 FQNEAQ (reference sequence). This CDR3 spans 15 amino acids. Trimming cost V 6 bases and J 1 base; bases outside gene matches: 6. CDR3 in DNA: TGTGCCAGCAGACCTAGGACAGGGGAGAACACTGAAGCTTTCTTT. It encodes CASRPRTGENTEAFF.

The chain uses TRBV27 and TRBJ1-2; possibly TRBD1 for D (5 bases). CDR1 and CDR2 from the germline V gene are MNHEY and SMNVEV (reference sequence). This CDR3 has 13 amino acids. Deletions cut 2 bases from V and 7 bases from J, with 11 bases between. DNA for the CDR3: TGTGCCAGCAGTTTAGGACAATTCGCTGGCTACACCTTC. Amino acid sequence: CASSLGQFAGYTF.

The J gene is TRBJ2-7, the V gene TRBV5-4; D perhaps matches TRBD1 (6 bases). Germline V lookup: CDR1 SGHNT, CDR2 YYREEE (reference sequence). The ends were cut back, 3 bases at V and 3 bases at J, with 19 bases in the middle. The CDR3 is made up of 16 amino acids. The CDR3 nucleotides read TGTGCCAGCAGCTCGGCAGGGGTTGGAGGCTTCTACGAGCAGTACTTC. It is translated as CASSSAGVGGFYEQYF.

Concerning this clone itself: Other DNA variants within this sample encode the same CDR3. V gene TRBV7-9 combines with J gene TRBJ2-3, with D perhaps TRBD2 (5 bases). Germline CDR1 is SEHNR and CDR2 is FQNEAQ (reference sequence). The CDR3 is 15 residues long. The germline V and J ends were trimmed by 5 bases and 0 bases, with 12 bases remaining between them. CDR3 loop: CASSPPGSSTDTQYF. For the CDR3, the DNA is TGTGCCAGCAGCCCTCCGGGGTCTAGCACAGATACGCAGTATTTT.

V and J are TRBV19 and TRBJ1-1, with 8 bases lining up with TRBD1. The CDR3 consists of 15 residues. Looked up from germline, CDR1 is LNHDA and CDR2 is SQIVND (reference sequence). The trim removed 6 bases at V and 1 base at J, leaving 7 bases unmatched. Here the CDR3 reads CASRNATGANTEAFF. DNA of the CDR3: TGTGCCAGTAGAAACGCGACAGGGGCGAACACTGAAGCTTTCTTT.

The CDR3, as DNA: TGTGCCAGCAGTTACGGCGAGGCCGGGAGGGGAAACACCATATATTTT. It is translated as CASSYGEAGRGNTIYF. This chain links TRBV6-6 with TRBJ1-3; no definite D call. Germline V gene lookup returns CDR1 MNHNY and CDR2 SVGAGI (reference sequence). CDR3 length: 16 amino acids. V gave up 2 bases and J gave up 4 bases, with 15 bases separating them.

The rearrangement joins TRBV30 to TRBJ1-6; the D gene is possibly TRBD1 (5 bases). Per the germline V gene, CDR1 is GTSNPN and CDR2 is SVGIG (reference sequence). The V gene lost 1 base and the J gene lost 7 bases, with 8 bases spanning the gap. This CDR3 has 13 residues. The CDR3 DNA follows: TGTGCCTGGAGTGCAGGGAAGAATTCACCCCTCCACTTT. Protein product: CAWSAGKNSPLHF.

With respect to this clone: Distinct nucleotide sequences in the sample also encode this CDR3. V gene TRBV28 combines with J gene TRBJ2-7; TRBD1 agrees at 10 bases. V lost 6 bases, J lost 3 bases, and 5 bases stayed unmatched. Germline values: CDR1 MDHEN, CDR2 SYDVKM. The CDR3 runs to 14 residues. CDR3 residues: CASSLTGGNYEQYF. In nucleotides, the CDR3 is TGTGCCAGCAGCTTGACAGGGGGCAACTACGAGCAGTACTTC.

This chain uses TRBV6-5 with TRBJ1-5, with a tentative D call TRBD1 (5 bases). Looked up from germline, CDR1 is MNHEY and CDR2 is SVGAGI. The CDR3 has 14 amino acids. Trimming cost V 5 bases and J 2 bases, with 10 bases left between them. The CDR3 sequence: CASSKGYGNQPQHF. In nucleotides, the CDR3 is TGTGCCAGCAGTAAGGGGTATGGCAATCAGCCCCAGCATTTT.

The chain employs TRBV29-1 and TRBJ1-4, with TRBD1 as a possible D gene (5 bases). Germline V gives CDR1 SQVTM, CDR2 ANQGSEA. V was trimmed by 7 bases and J by 1 base, leaving 13 bases between them. The length of the CDR3 is 14 residues. The CDR3 loop is CSGKGQGTNEKLFF. The CDR3 DNA reads TGCAGCGGGAAAGGCCAGGGAACTAATGAAAAACTGTTTTTT.

The rearrangement joins TRBV5-1 to TRBJ1-3; 7 bases align to TRBD1. Germline CDR1 reads SGHRS; CDR2 reads YFSETQ. The V segment lost 1 base and the J segment 0 bases; nucleotides outside the gene matches: 4. CDR3 length: 16 amino acids. The DNA for the CDR3 is TGCGCCAGCAGCTTGACAGGGGTTGGCTCTGGAAACACCATATATTTT. Protein sequence: CASSLTGVGSGNTIYF.

The chain combines TRBV2 with TRBJ2-7; 13 bases are a match to TRBD2. The V gene's germline CDR1 is SNHLY and CDR2 FYNNEI. V lost 5 bases and J lost 5; bases outside the gene matches: 6. This CDR3 contains 15 residues. This CDR3 is CASSRLAGGLNEQYF. CDR3 nucleotide sequence: TGTGCCAGCAGTCGACTAGCGGGGGGCCTAAACGAGCAGTACTTC.

The rearrangement links TRBV25-1 to TRBJ2-1; D not resolved. V was cut by 1 base and J by 9 bases, with 7 bases left in between. Germline CDR1 MGHDK, CDR2 SYGVNS. This CDR3 comprises 12 residues. This chain's CDR3 is CASSESIGEQFF. The CDR3 DNA sequence: TGTGCCAGCAGTGAATCCATCGGTGAGCAGTTCTTC. The whole variable domain, filled in from reference TRBV25-1 and TRBJ2-1, reads EADIYQTPRYLVIGTGKKITLECSQTMGHDKMYWYQQDPGMELHLIHYSYGVNSTEKGDLSSESTVSRIRTEHFPLTLESARPSHTSQYLCASSESIGEQFFGPGTRLTVL.

CDR3 loop: CASSPMASGRSDTQYF. CDR3 nucleotide sequence: TGTGCCAGCAGTCCTATGGCTAGCGGGAGATCAGATACGCAGTATTTT. V and J are TRBV27 and TRBJ2-3, with 10 bases identical to TRBD2. V lost 5 bases and J lost 4; bases outside the gene matches: 9. From germline, CDR1 is MNHEY and CDR2 SMNVEV (reference sequence). CDR3 length: 16 amino acids.

This CDR3 reads CSVEDGTGYEQYF. The DNA of the CDR3 is TGCAGCGTTGAAGACGGTACGGGCTACGAGCAGTACTTC. The chain uses TRBV29-1 and TRBJ2-7; D gene unclear. V dropped 0 bases and J dropped 3 bases, with 9 bases sitting between them. This CDR3 has 13 amino acids. From germline, CDR1 is SQVTM and CDR2 ANQGSEA.

The chain has TRBV27 and TRBJ2-2; TRBD2 matches at 10 bases. Trimming took 6 bases from V and 4 from J; bases not matched to a gene: 2. CDR1 is MNHEY, CDR2 SMNVEV, per germline (reference sequence). The CDR3 has 14 residues. The CDR3 nucleotides read TGTGCCAGCAGGGGACTAGCGACCACCGGGGAGCTGTTTTTT. Protein sequence: CASRGLATTGELFF.

The rearrangement links TRBV6-1 to TRBJ1-5; TRBD1 aligns across 9 bases. The germline gives CDR1 MNHNS, CDR2 SASEGT. The CDR3 runs to 16 residues. V lost 6 bases and J lost 1; bases outside the gene matches: 7. The CDR3: CASREQGATSNQPQHF. The CDR3 coding sequence is TGTGCCAGCAGGGAACAGGGGGCCACGAGCAATCAGCCCCAGCATTTT.

The chain carries TRBV5-5 and TRBJ2-5, with TRBD1 matching over 8 bases. Looked up from germline, CDR1 is SGHKS and CDR2 is YYEKEE (reference sequence). The length of the CDR3 is 14 residues. V shed 4 bases, J shed 1 base, and the junction held 3 bases outside the gene matches. CDR3 sequence reads: CASSAQGAQETQYF. The CDR3 DNA follows: TGTGCCAGCAGCGCCCAGGGGGCCCAAGAGACCCAGTACTTC. Combining the CDR3 with reference TRBV5-5 and TRBJ2-5 gives the whole variable domain DAGVTQSPTHLIKTRGQQVTLRCSPISGHKSVSWYQQVLGQGPQFIFQYYEKEERGRGNFPDRFSARQFPNYSSELNVNALLLGDSALYLCASSAQGAQETQYFGPGTRLLVL.

The rearrangement joins TRBV28 to TRBJ1-4; 8 nucleotides align to TRBD1. The V gene's germline CDR1 is MDHEN and CDR2 SYDVKM. V dropped 5 bases and J dropped 7; count of bases not matched to a gene: 9. The length of the CDR3 is 15 residues. The CDR3 reads CASSLFGTGGEKLFF. The CDR3 nucleotides are TGTGCCAGCAGTCTCTTCGGGACAGGAGGTGAAAAACTGTTTTTT.

This chain links TRBV5-1 with TRBJ2-4; tentatively, D is TRBD1 (6 bases). CDR3 size: 15 residues. Germline V gives CDR1 SGHRS, CDR2 YFSETQ. V was trimmed by 4 bases and J by 4 bases, leaving 15 bases between them. CDR3 sequence reads: CASSGSGEGKNIQYF. CDR3 nucleotides: TGCGCCAGCAGCGGATCAGGGGAAGGGAAAAACATTCAGTACTTC.

The rearrangement joins TRBV5-6 to TRBJ2-3, with D possibly matching TRBD1 (6 bases). This CDR3 spans 15 amino acids. CDR1 is SGHDT, CDR2 YYEEEE, per germline. The V end lost 3 bases, the J end lost 0 bases, and 11 bases lay between the germline ends. DNA for the CDR3: TGTGCCAGCAGCTACGGACAGAGTAGCACAGATACGCAGTATTTT. Its translation is CASSYGQSSTDTQYF. The variable domain in full, completed from reference TRBV5-6 and TRBJ2-3, reads DAGVTQSPTHLIKTRGQQVTLRCSPKSGHDTVSWYQQALGQGPQFIFQYYEEEERQRGNFPDRFSGHQFPNYSSELNVNALLLGDSALYLCASSYGQSSTDTQYFGPGTRLTVL.

The chain carries TRBV28 and TRBJ1-1; D is undetermined. V was clipped by 7 bases and J by 0 bases, with 12 bases between them. This CDR3 spans 14 amino acids. Germline V lookup: CDR1 MDHEN, CDR2 SYDVKM. The CDR3: CASTIDGMNTEAFF. The CDR3 DNA follows: TGTGCCAGCACAATAGACGGGATGAACACTGAAGCTTTCTTT.

The CDR3 loop is CATSRGGGAGRWRNTEAFF. The CDR3 nucleotides read TGTGCCACCAGCAGGGGAGGGGGGGCAGGGAGGTGGAGGAACACTGAAGCTTTCTTT. The chain joins TRBV15 to TRBJ1-1, with D perhaps TRBD1 (6 bases). The CDR3 is 19 residues long. With 3 bases removed from V and 1 base from J, the gap between germline ends came to 24 bases. Per germline, CDR1 LNHNV and CDR2 YYDKDF (reference sequence).

The rearrangement joins TRBV6-4 to TRBJ2-5; weak D call: TRBD2 (6 bases). Trimming removed 8 bases at V and 11 bases at J, with 15 bases between. Germline lookup yields CDR1 MRHNA and CDR2 SNTAGT. CDR3 size: 11 residues. The DNA for the CDR3 is TGTGCCAGCCTGGAGGGACGGGAGCAGTACTTC. Its translation: CASLEGREQYF.

CDR3: CASSYDLGRPYEQYF. Written as DNA, the CDR3 is TGTGCCAGCAGTTATGATCTGGGGAGGCCCTACGAGCAGTACTTC. This chain uses TRBV6-9 with TRBJ2-7, with a possible D match to TRBD2 (6 bases). The CDR3 runs to 15 residues. Trimming took off 2 bases at V and 2 bases at J, with 13 bases between the two ends. Germline-derived CDR1 and CDR2 are MNHGY and SVAAGI.

This sequence joins TRBV9 and TRBJ2-1; 10 bases fit TRBD1. CDR3 length equals 15 residues. V lost 2 bases, J lost 7 bases, and 6 bases stayed unmatched. In germline, CDR1 is SGDLS, CDR2 YYNGEE. This CDR3 is CASSVSGQGKNEQFF. The CDR3 bases are TGTGCCAGCAGCGTGTCGGGACAGGGGAAGAATGAGCAGTTCTTC.

The V call is TRBV6-1, the J call TRBJ2-1, with 7 bases aligning to TRBD1. The junction had 14 bases not matched to a gene; V was cut back by 4 bases and J by 8 bases. Per the germline V gene, CDR1 is MNHNS and CDR2 is SASEGT. The length of the CDR3 is 16 residues. The CDR3 region has the DNA TGTGCCAGCAGTGGTAGAGAACAGGGGTTGTCTCATGAGCAGTTCTTC. Amino acids: CASSGREQGLSHEQFF.